The 7 T cell receptor beta chains in this list originate from one sample, sequenced in a study of T cells in Graves' hyperthyroidism and ophthalmopathy. Amplification of TCR beta CDR3 regions used RNA as the template. The study used the HTBI primer set for a first-round RT-PCR of the TCR CDR3. TCRdb analysed the multiplex PCR reads with MiXCR anew, one entry per CDR3 protein. Of hundreds of thousands of distinct CDR3 sequences in the sample, 46% were seen once. The sequenced sample consisted of peripheral blood or thyroid tissue (not recorded which). All receptors derive from a woman between 18 and 30 years old with Graves' hyperthyroidism.

The CDR3 region is CASSTSLLGRGDYGYTF. The DNA for the CDR3 is TGTGCCAGCAGCACCTCGCTTCTGGGTAGAGGGGACTATGGCTACACCTTC. The rearrangement uses TRBV7-9 and TRBJ1-2; D might be TRBD1 (5 bases). CDR1 and CDR2 (germline): SEHNR, FQNEAQ (reference sequence). V lost 5 bases, J lost 3 bases, and 22 bases lay in between. The CDR3 spans 17 residues.

This clonotype came up many times. The gene calls are TRBV20-1 and TRBJ1-1, with no clear D. The germline V and J ends were trimmed by 2 bases and 1 base, with 5 bases remaining between them. The germline V gene has CDR1 DFQATT and CDR2 SNEGSKA (reference sequence). This CDR3 region has 12 residues. The CDR3 sequence is CSARPPNTEAFF. The CDR3 coding sequence is TGCAGTGCTAGACCGCCGAACACTGAAGCTTTCTTT.

This clonotype appeared a few times. The chain carries TRBV2 and TRBJ2-3, with 11 bases matching TRBD2. The CDR3 is 15 residues long. Trimming took 4 bases from V and 2 from J; bases not matched to a gene: 2. Germline values: CDR1 SNHLY, CDR2 FYNNEI. CDR3 in amino acids: CASSAGLADTDTQYF. CDR3 bases: TGTGCCAGCAGTGCGGGACTAGCGGACACAGATACGCAGTATTTT.

This clonotype has only a few counts. This chain uses TRBV7-9 with TRBJ2-7, with no clear D. CDR1 and CDR2 from the germline V gene are SEHNR and FQNEAQ (reference sequence). The V end lost 3 bases, the J end lost 1 base, and 10 bases lay between the germline ends. The CDR3 is 14 residues long. The CDR3 spells CASSFNIGSYEQYF. The DNA of the CDR3 is TGTGCCAGCAGCTTTAACATAGGGTCCTACGAGCAGTACTTC.

This clonotype was counted many times. The chain recombines TRBV7-8 with TRBJ2-7; D gene uncertain. The CDR3 has 11 residues. Germline-derived CDR1 and CDR2 are SGHVS and FQNEAQ. V lost 5 bases and J 4 bases, leaving 6 bases between the germline ends. Here the CDR3 reads CASSPLYEQYF. DNA of the CDR3: TGTGCCAGCAGCCCGTTGTACGAGCAGTACTTC.

A single count supports this clonotype. V and J are TRBV14 and TRBJ2-7; 8 bases align to TRBD1. The V gene's germline CDR1 is SGHDN and CDR2 FVKESK. V was pared by 4 bases and J by 4 bases, with 12 bases of the junction left unmatched. This CDR3 is 16 amino acids long. In DNA form, the CDR3 reads TGTGCCAGCAGCCCAGGGGAAGGGACAGGACCGTACGAGCAGTACTTC. Translating gives CASSPGEGTGPYEQYF.

To note about this clonotype: The CDR3 ends on some other residue instead of the conserved phenylalanine or tryptophan, so this is likely a read error. The chain combines TRBV12-3 or TRBV12-4 with TRBJ1-2; maybe TRBD1 (5 bases). Trimming took 5 bases from V and 1 from J, leaving 8 bases between them. The length of the CDR3 is 13 residues. DNA of the CDR3: TGTGCCAGCAGTCCAGGGCTTAACTATGGCTACACCTCC. Amino acid sequence: CASSPGLNYGYTS.